The rows below give T cell receptor beta chains drawn from one sample of a study of cytotoxic CD8 clonotypes in ibrutinib-treated CLL. Assay: immunoSEQ multiplex PCR; the TCRdb copy retains only in-frame clones and omits some. The sample includes about 300,000 clones, roughly three quarters of them seen just once. This material consisted of PBMCs, taken at disease progression, from a patient treated with ibrutinib. These receptors were taken from a human donor with chronic lymphocytic leukemia. The CDR3 runs from the conserved cysteine through the conserved F or W. Fields, in order: clone size, V gene, D gene, J gene, CDR3 protein, CDR3 DNA. D genes are given only for firm matches. Size is omitted from some rows. Given values are once, few, many or a class for expanded clones.

.,TRBV18,TRBD1,TRBJ2-7,CASSPVGQGGYEQYF,TGTGCCAGCTCACCAGTGGGACAGGGAGGTTACGAGCAGTACTTC
.,TRBV29-1,.,TRBJ2-1,CSVEGGTPAYNEQFF,TGCAGCGTTGAAGGGGGGACTCCAGCCTACAATGAGCAGTTCTTC
.,TRBV10-3,TRBD1,TRBJ1-6,CAIRTGGWSPLHF,TGTGCCATCAGAACAGGGGGCTGGTCACCCCTCCACTTT
.,TRBV28,TRBD2,TRBJ2-7,CASSWTRDEQYF,TGTGCCAGCAGTTGGACTAGGGACGAGCAGTACTTC
.,TRBV7-9,.,TRBJ2-1,CASSLRGSYNEQFF,TGTGCCAGCAGCTTAAGGGGTTCCTACAATGAGCAGTTCTTC
.,TRBV6-5,TRBD1,TRBJ2-1,CASSRPGQYNEQFF,TGTGCCAGCAGTCGCCCGGGACAGTACAATGAGCAGTTCTTC
once,TRBV5-6,TRBD1,TRBJ1-1,CASSPLGTAILNTEAFF,TGTGCCAGCAGCCCGTTGGGGACAGCTATCTTGAACACTGAAGCTTTCTTT
few,TRBV7-3,.,TRBJ2-1,CASSLIGDHEQFF,TGTGCCAGCAGCTTAATCGGGGACCATGAGCAGTTCTTC
once,TRBV9,.,TRBJ2-1,CASSVETSLYNEQFF,TGTGCCAGCAGCGTAGAAACTTCCCTGTACAATGAGCAGTTCTTC
.,TRBV9,.,TRBJ1-6,CASSVAYNSPLHF,TGTGCCAGCAGCGTAGCCTATAATTCACCCCTCCACTTT
.,TRBV6-5,.,TRBJ1-1,CASSYWRNTEAFF,TGTGCCAGCAGTTACTGGAGGAACACTGAAGCTTTCTTT
.,TRBV5-1,.,TRBJ2-5,CASSLGHTQETQYF,TGCGCCAGCAGCTTGGGACACACACAAGAGACCCAGTACTTC
.,TRBV19,.,TRBJ2-3,CASSIGGMGTATDTQYF,TGTGCCAGTAGTATAGGCGGGATGGGGACCGCAACAGATACGCAGTATTTT
.,TRBV7-2,TRBD1,TRBJ1-2,CASSPTRGQESRGYTF,TGTGCCAGCAGTCCTACGAGGGGACAGGAGAGTCGCGGCTACACCTTC
.,TRBV7-8,TRBD1,TRBJ1-2,CASSLGGTGIGYTF,TGTGCCAGCAGCTTAGGGGGGACAGGGATAGGCTACACCTTC
.,TRBV5-5,.,TRBJ2-7,CASSYARNWGAYF,TGTGCCAGCAGCTATGCGAGAAACTGGGGTGCGTACTTC
.,TRBV29-1,.,TRBJ2-7,CSARQSFYEQYF,TGCAGCGCCCGACAGTCATTCTACGAGCAGTACTTC
.,TRBV7-9,.,TRBJ1-4,CASSLIKGRTGGKLFF,TGTGCCAGCAGCTTGATAAAGGGACGGACCGGGGGAAAACTGTTTTTT
.,TRBV25-1,.,TRBJ2-3,CASSTLRAGRADTQYF,TGTGCCAGCAGCACCCTCCGGGCAGGTAGAGCAGATACGCAGTATTTT
.,TRBV7-6,.,TRBJ1-4,CASSISGPTNEKLFF,TGTGCCAGCAGTATTTCAGGGCCAACTAATGAAAAACTGTTTTTT
.,TRBV10-3,TRBD1,TRBJ1-4,CAISDRGRPEKLFF,TGTGCCATCAGCGACAGGGGGCGGCCAGAAAAACTGTTTTTT
few,TRBV7-2,.,TRBJ1-2,CASRYRDGYTF,TGTGCCAGCAGATACAGGGACGGCTACACCTTC
.,TRBV5-1,TRBD2,TRBJ2-3,CASSLVLAGIDTQYF,TGCGCCAGCAGCTTGGTCCTAGCGGGAATAGATACGCAGTATTTT
once,TRBV14,.,TRBJ1-1,CASSQAFLRVMNTEAFF,TGTGCCAGCAGCCAAGCGTTCCTAAGGGTCATGAACACTGAAGCTTTCTTT
.,TRBV7-9,.,TRBJ1-2,CASSLSAGYTF,TGTGCCAGCAGCTTAAGTGCTGGCTACACCTTC
.,TRBV6-6,.,TRBJ1-6,CASSRVGGSPLHF,TGTGCCAGCAGCCGCGTTGGGGGCTCACCCCTCCACTTT
.,TRBV7-3,TRBD2,TRBJ2-3,CASSLLAVGTDTQYF,TGTGCCAGCAGCCTTCTAGCGGTAGGCACAGATACGCAGTATTTT
.,TRBV7-8,.,TRBJ2-7,CASSSWDSLAPYEQYF,TGTGCCAGCAGCTCCTGGGACTCCTTGGCCCCCTACGAGCAGTACTTC
.,TRBV7-3,TRBD1,TRBJ2-1,CASSITGAPYNEQFF,TGTGCCAGCAGCATAACAGGGGCCCCCTACAATGAGCAGTTCTTC
few,TRBV13,.,TRBJ1-3,CASSPMLGRNTIYF,TGTGCCAGCAGCCCGATGTTGGGGAGGAACACCATATATTTT
.,TRBV7-6,TRBD2,TRBJ2-7,CASSILAGGSVEQYF,TGTGCCAGCAGCATACTAGCGGGGGGATCGGTAGAGCAGTACTTC
.,TRBV5-1,TRBD1,TRBJ1-2,CASSLQDRVNYGYTF,TGCGCCAGCAGCTTGCAGGACAGGGTGAACTATGGCTACACCTTC
.,TRBV4-1,.,TRBJ1-5,CASSQALGYYSNQPQHF,TGCGCCAGCAGCCAAGCCTTAGGGTATTATAGCAATCAGCCCCAGCATTTT
.,TRBV2,TRBD2,TRBJ2-2,CASKTWGRANTGELFF,TGTGCCAGCAAGACTTGGGGGAGGGCGAACACCGGGGAGCTGTTTTTT
.,TRBV5-1,.,TRBJ2-7,CASSLGSSYEQYF,TGCGCCAGCAGCTTGGGCTCCTCCTACGAGCAGTACTTC
.,TRBV9,TRBD2,TRBJ2-7,CASSRGVGEQYF,TGTGCCAGCAGCCGGGGGGTCGGCGAGCAGTACTTC
.,TRBV28,.,TRBJ2-5,CASSFPRFLQETQYF,TGTGCCAGCAGTTTCCCTCGGTTCCTCCAAGAGACCCAGTACTTC
.,TRBV6-6,.,TRBJ2-3,CASSYSRGMDPDTQYF,TGTGCCAGCAGTTACTCCCGAGGGATGGATCCAGATACGCAGTATTTT
.,TRBV5-1,.,TRBJ2-7,CASSSDGNYEQYF,TGCGCCAGCAGCTCAGACGGGAACTACGAGCAGTACTTC
.,TRBV6-5,.,TRBJ1-2,CASSLTQQLHYGYTF,TGTGCCAGCAGCCTAACCCAACAGTTACACTATGGCTACACCTTC
once,TRBV7-9,TRBD2,TRBJ2-3,CASLRGGDADTQYF,TGTGCCAGCTTGCGGGGGGGTGACGCAGATACGCAGTATTTT
.,TRBV2,.,TRBJ2-7,CASSATGGTYEQYF,TGTGCCAGCAGTGCGACCGGGGGCACCTACGAGCAGTACTTC
.,TRBV7-2,TRBD1,TRBJ2-1,CASKDRGKNEQFF,TGTGCCAGCAAAGACAGGGGTAAAAATGAGCAGTTCTTC
.,TRBV7-8,.,TRBJ1-1,CASSLLHGGGTEAFF,TGTGCCAGCAGCTTACTCCATGGGGGGGGCACTGAAGCTTTCTTT
.,TRBV9,.,TRBJ2-3,CASSVAGRGSTDTQYF,TGTGCCAGCAGCGTAGCTGGAAGGGGAAGCACAGATACGCAGTATTTT
.,TRBV6-5,.,TRBJ2-3,CASSLGDTQYF,TGTGCCAGCAGTTTGGGAGATACGCAGTATTTT
.,TRBV11-2,.,TRBJ2-7,CASSLSRSGTVSYEQYF,TGTGCCAGCAGCTTATCCCGTTCCGGGACGGTCTCCTACGAGCAGTACTTC
few,TRBV27,TRBD2,TRBJ2-5,CASSFSSGTQETQYF,TGTGCCAGCAGTTTCTCTAGCGGGACCCAAGAGACCCAGTACTTC
few,TRBV18,TRBD1,TRBJ1-5,CASSPPTGGGNQPQHF,TGTGCCAGCTCACCACCGACAGGGGGAGGCAATCAGCCCCAGCATTTT
.,TRBV18,TRBD1,TRBJ1-2,CASSPEGQGGYGYTF,TGTGCCAGCTCACCCGAGGGACAGGGGGGCTATGGCTACACCTTC
.,TRBV5-8,.,TRBJ2-7,CASSLQFSYEQYF,TGTGCCAGCAGCTTACAGTTCTCCTACGAGCAGTACTTC
once,TRBV28,.,TRBJ1-2,CASSRGLPWGGYTF,TGTGCCAGCAGCCGGGGACTCCCTTGGGGTGGCTACACCTTC
.,TRBV5-1,TRBD1,TRBJ1-1,CASSFPSAGTVNTEAFF,TGCGCCAGCAGCTTTCCTAGTGCCGGGACAGTAAACACTGAAGCTTTCTTT
.,TRBV29-1,.,TRBJ1-2,CSVVASHDYGYTF,TGCAGCGTTGTAGCGAGTCACGACTATGGCTACACCTTC
.,TRBV28,.,TRBJ1-1,CASRQGTEAFF,TGTGCCAGCAGGCAGGGGACTGAAGCTTTCTTT
.,TRBV6-5,.,TRBJ2-3,CASTRHGPGTDTQYF,TGTGCCAGCACACGCCACGGACCAGGCACAGATACGCAGTATTTT
.,TRBV7-2,.,TRBJ2-7,CASSSGRGTYEQYF,TGTGCCAGCAGCTCGGGGCGGGGTACCTACGAGCAGTACTTC
.,TRBV7-2,.,TRBJ1-2,CASRLTGGNYGYTF,TGTGCCAGCAGGTTGACGGGGGGGAACTATGGCTACACCTTC